These 31 T cell receptor beta chains came from one sample sequenced in a study of shared clonotypes between healthy human individuals (dated by TCRdb to about 2020). CD8 naive samples were obtained by positive selection for CCR7 among CD45RO-negative cells, yielding a CD45RA+CCR7+ population from which TemRA cells were excluded. The library was obtained by the immunoSEQ multiplex PCR assay. Imported from immuneACCESS, the table was reduced by TCRdb to in-frame sequences with V and J called. These copies leave out some clones; in studies compared against another copy, an unresolved V gene accounts for under half, and the cause of the remainder is not known. This sample lists millions of clones; roughly 95% were detected once. 0.9% to 1.4% of the sample lies in the top ten. The material sequenced was naive CD8+ T cells sorted from blood. The cell subset or site label corresponds to: CD45RA+CCR7+. These receptors were obtained from a man between 18 and 35 years old in good health.

V usage is TRBV9 and J usage is TRBJ2-7; 10 bases line up with TRBD1. The germline CDR1 and CDR2 sequences are SGDLS and YYNGEE. The CDR3 runs to 14 residues. With 1 base clipped from V and 4 bases from J, the junction kept 2 bases outside the gene matches. The CDR3 loop reads CASSVRTGGYEQYF. The CDR3 DNA follows: TGTGCCAGCAGCGTAAGGACAGGGGGATACGAGCAGTACTTC. The variable domain in full, completed from reference TRBV9 and TRBJ2-7, reads DSGVTQTPKHLITATGQRVTLRCSPRSGDLSVYWYQQSLDQGLQFLIQYYNGEERAKGNILERFSAQQFPDLHSELNLSSLELGDSALYFCASSVRTGGYEQYFGPGTRLTVT.

The gene calls are TRBV7-9 and TRBJ2-1; 9 bases align to TRBD1. The germline V gene has CDR1 SEHNR and CDR2 FQNEAQ (reference sequence). J gave up 9 bases and V 5 bases, and 14 bases lay outside the gene matches. The CDR3 totals 16 residues. DNA of the CDR3: TGTGCCAGCAGCCCCCGGACAGGGGCAAGCGTTTTTGAGCAGTTCTTC. This sequence encodes CASSPRTGASVFEQFF.

About this clone: Germline and junction disagree at one end, which may indicate a read error. The J gene is TRBJ2-2, the V gene TRBV4-2; D ambiguous. Per the germline V gene, CDR1 is LGHNA and CDR2 is YNFKEQ. This CDR3 spans 14 amino acids. CDR3 residues: CASTQTSGTGELFF. The CDR3 coding sequence is TGTGCCAGCACCCAAACTTCGGGCACCGGGGAGCTGTTTTTT.

V usage is TRBV30 and J usage is TRBJ2-1, with TRBD1 matching 9 bases. The CDR3 sequence is 16 residues long. The germline gives CDR1 GTSNPN, CDR2 SVGIG (reference sequence). With V trimmed by 3 bases and J by 0 bases, 6 bases remained unmatched. The CDR3 DNA is TGTGCCTGGAGCGGACAGGGGACGCCCTCCTACAATGAGCAGTTCTTC. It specifies CAWSGQGTPSYNEQFF.

This chain connects TRBV9 to TRBJ2-2; D ambiguous. Per germline, CDR1 SGDLS and CDR2 YYNGEE. CDR3 length: 14 residues. The V end lost 4 bases, the J end lost 3 bases, and 10 bases lay between the germline ends. CDR3 coding DNA: TGTGCCAGCAGCCCACCGGAAGACACCGGGGAGCTGTTTTTT. Translation gives CASSPPEDTGELFF.

The chain joins TRBV29-1 to TRBJ1-1; D ambiguous. The CDR3 has 12 residues. Germline CDR1 is SQVTM and CDR2 is ANQGSEA. Trimming cost V 2 bases and J 0 bases, with 4 bases left between them. CDR3 coding DNA: TGCAGCGTTGAATTGTTGAACACTGAAGCTTTCTTT. This encodes CSVELLNTEAFF.

This chain uses TRBV19 with TRBJ1-1; possibly TRBD1 for D (6 bases). V was shortened by 5 bases and J by 0 bases, with 10 bases between the two germline ends. Germline V CDR1 and CDR2: LNHDA, SQIVND (reference sequence). The CDR3 has 14 residues. CDR3 in amino acids: CASSPSGVNTEAFF. As DNA, the CDR3 is TGTGCCAGTAGTCCTTCAGGGGTGAACACTGAAGCTTTCTTT.

The chain combines TRBV27 with TRBJ2-3; D may be TRBD1 (6 bases). CDR1 MNHEY and CDR2 SMNVEV come from the germline V gene (reference sequence). There are 16 residues in the CDR3. Trimming took off 7 bases at V and 3 bases at J, with 20 bases between the two ends. CDR3 DNA: TGTGCCAGCACCTGGTCTGCAGGGGAGCTTACAGATACGCAGTATTTT. Translation gives CASTWSAGELTDTQYF.

This chain connects TRBV7-2 to TRBJ1-1, with unresolved D. CDR1 and CDR2 (germline): SGHTA, FQGNSA. The V end lost 4 bases, the J end lost 10 bases, and 13 bases lay between the germline ends. CDR3 length: 12 residues. The CDR3 loop is CASSSEAVPAFF. In nucleotides, the CDR3 is TGTGCCAGCAGCTCCGAGGCCGTGCCAGCTTTCTTT.

V usage is TRBV6-5 and J usage is TRBJ2-7; 7 bases match TRBD1. The CDR3 is 14 residues long. J was trimmed by 4 bases and V by 5 bases; bases with no gene match: 8. CDR1 is MNHEY, CDR2 SVGAGI, per germline. As DNA, the CDR3 is TGTGCCAGCAGTCACAGGGGCTTGGTGTACGAGCAGTACTTC. Its translation is CASSHRGLVYEQYF.

This chain uses TRBV19 with TRBJ2-5; 11 nucleotides match TRBD2. The CDR3 spans 18 residues. Germline CDR1 reads LNHDA; CDR2 reads SQIVND (reference sequence). Germline trimming cut 5 bases from V and 5 bases from J; bases unmatched to any gene: 16. The DNA for the CDR3 is TGTGCCAGTAGTCTAAACGGGCTAGCGGGAGGTCCGTGGGAGACCCAGTACTTC. This gives the protein CASSLNGLAGGPWETQYF.

This clone was seen a single time. This sample includes further DNA sequences coding for the same CDR3. V gene TRBV27 combines with J gene TRBJ2-6; D may correspond to TRBD1 or TRBD2 (5 bases each). This CDR3 is 16 amino acids long. Per the germline V gene, CDR1 is MNHEY and CDR2 is SMNVEV (reference sequence). V lost 0 bases to trimming and J lost 4 bases, with 10 bases between them. This CDR3 is CASSLSPGTGANVLTF. DNA of the CDR3: TGTGCCAGCAGTTTATCCCCAGGGACCGGGGCCAACGTCCTGACTTTC.

The chain employs TRBV5-4 and TRBJ2-7; weak D call: TRBD2 (6 bases). Trimming took off 4 bases at V and 2 bases at J, with 13 bases between the two ends. CDR1 is SGHNT, CDR2 YYREEE, per germline (reference sequence). The CDR3 runs 14 residues. The CDR3 is CASSPGEGTYEQYF. DNA of the CDR3: TGTGCCAGCAGCCCGGGAGAGGGGACCTACGAGCAGTACTTC. Drawing the rest from reference TRBV5-4 and TRBJ2-7, the complete variable domain is ETGVTQSPTHLIKTRGQQVTLRCSSQSGHNTVSWYQQALGQGPQFIFQYYREEENGRGNFPPRFSGLQFPNYSSELNVNALELDDSALYLCASSPGEGTYEQYFGPGTRLTVT.

The genes are TRBV13 and TRBJ2-1; possibly TRBD1 for D (6 bases). V lost 5 bases to trimming and J lost 6 bases, with 17 bases between them. CDR3 length: 15 amino acids. Germline V gene sequence: CDR1 PRHDT, CDR2 FYEKMQ (reference sequence). For the CDR3, the DNA is TGTGCCAGCAGCCTTGGTAGGGGCAGGGGCAATGAGCAGTTCTTC. Protein: CASSLGRGRGNEQFF.

This chain uses TRBV6-6 with TRBJ2-7; TRBD2 aligns across 7 bases. V shed 11 bases and J 7 bases; nucleotides not matched to a gene: 11. In germline, CDR1 is MNHNY, CDR2 SVGAGI (reference sequence). This CDR3 has 12 residues. CDR3 amino acids: CASGTTQAEQYF. DNA for the CDR3: TGTGCCTCGGGGACTACCCAAGCTGAGCAGTACTTC.

This chain links TRBV5-1 with TRBJ1-1; no clear D. V lost 0 bases to trimming and J lost 3 bases, with 9 bases between them. There are 14 residues in the CDR3. The germline CDR1 and CDR2 sequences are SGHRS and YFSETQ. CDR3 sequence reads: CASSLEFLDTEAFF. In nucleotides, the CDR3 is TGCGCCAGCAGCTTGGAATTTTTGGACACTGAAGCTTTCTTT.

The rearrangement joins TRBV7-6 to TRBJ2-7; 9 bases line up with TRBD2. The CDR3 consists of 15 residues. J lost 5 bases, V lost 1 base, and 6 bases had no gene match. Germline CDR1 reads SGHVS; CDR2 reads FNYEAQ. CDR3 nucleotide sequence: TGTGCCAGCAGCTTAGGAGCGGGAGGACAGGACGAGCAGTACTTC. It yields the protein CASSLGAGGQDEQYF.

The V gene is TRBV10-2, the J gene TRBJ2-5; D gene uncertain. The germline V gene has CDR1 WSHSY and CDR2 SAAADI. The CDR3 is made up of 14 amino acids. V dropped 2 bases and J dropped 5 bases, with 12 bases sitting between them. CDR3 in DNA: TGCGCCAGCAGTGAGCCCGGACCCGTGGAGACCCAGTACTTC. Protein sequence: CASSEPGPVETQYF.

The rearrangement uses TRBV13 and TRBJ1-1; TRBD1 is a possible D gene (5 bases). The V end lost 9 bases, the J end lost 1 base, and 15 bases lay between the germline ends. The CDR3 spans 14 residues. Germline CDR1 is PRHDT and CDR2 is FYEKMQ (reference sequence). The CDR3 spells CASSQGTGNTEAFF. The CDR3 bases are TGTGCCAGTTCCCAGGGCACAGGGAACACTGAAGCTTTCTTT.

A note on this clone: The same CDR3 is also encoded by other DNA sequences in this sample. The chain carries TRBV9 and TRBJ2-7; D gene unclear. V was clipped by 0 bases and J by 1 base, with 11 bases between them. CDR3 size: 15 residues. The germline V gene encodes CDR1 SGDLS and CDR2 YYNGEE. CDR3 amino acids: CASSVAAATSYEQYF. The CDR3 region has the DNA TGTGCCAGCAGCGTAGCGGCAGCAACATCCTACGAGCAGTACTTC.

J is TRBJ1-1 and V is TRBV4-1; D not resolved. V was pared by 4 bases and J by 1 base, with 10 bases between. The CDR3 has 14 residues. CDR1 is MGHRA, CDR2 YSYEKL, per germline. The CDR3 DNA reads as TGCGCCAGCAGCCTGGGCATTTCGAACACTGAAGCTTTCTTT. Protein sequence: CASSLGISNTEAFF.

The chain has TRBV6-5 and TRBJ1-2, with D perhaps matching TRBD1 (5 bases). This CDR3 region has 15 residues. V was cut by 2 bases and J by 7 bases, with 17 bases left in between. Germline V gene sequence: CDR1 MNHEY, CDR2 SVGAGI. The CDR3 spells CASSYEVGQGTGYTF. DNA of the CDR3: TGTGCCAGCAGTTACGAAGTTGGGCAGGGCACTGGCTACACCTTC.

The chain combines TRBV2 with TRBJ1-1; perhaps TRBD1 as D (6 bases). The CDR3 loop spans 14 amino acids. Germline CDR1 SNHLY, CDR2 FYNNEI. V was clipped by 7 bases and J by 1 base, with 13 bases between them. The DNA for the CDR3 is TGTGCCAGCACTCCCGTGACAGGGAACACTGAAGCTTTCTTT. Translation: CASTPVTGNTEAFF.

Of note for this clone: This specimen includes other DNA sequences encoding the same CDR3. The chain carries TRBV19 and TRBJ2-5; D remains unclear. Deletions cut 5 bases from V and 3 bases from J, with 10 bases between. The germline V gene has CDR1 LNHDA and CDR2 SQIVND (reference sequence). The CDR3 loop spans 13 amino acids. The CDR3 here is CASSSDGEETQYF. CDR3 nucleotides: TGTGCCAGTAGTTCTGACGGTGAAGAGACCCAGTACTTC.

The chain combines TRBV5-1 with TRBJ2-3, with 9 bases fitting TRBD1. This CDR3 comprises 14 residues. In germline, CDR1 is SGHRS, CDR2 YFSETQ. V dropped 0 bases and J dropped 6; count of bases not matched to a gene: 2. CDR3 nucleotides: TGCGCCAGCAGCTTGGGACAGGGGGTCGATACGCAGTATTTT. Translated: CASSLGQGVDTQYF.

The J gene is TRBJ1-2, the V gene TRBV28; D not resolved. The CDR3 is 12 amino acids. Trimming stripped 5 bases from V and 4 bases from J, with 8 bases between. CDR1 is MDHEN, CDR2 SYDVKM, per germline. CDR3: CASSGDFYGYTF. CDR3 sequence (DNA): TGTGCCAGCAGTGGGGATTTCTATGGCTACACCTTC.

The rearrangement uses TRBV28 and TRBJ2-3, with D perhaps assigned TRBD1 or TRBD2 (5 bases each). Germline CDR1 reads MDHEN; CDR2 reads SYDVKM. V was clipped by 7 bases and J by 2 bases, with 13 bases between them. This CDR3 has 14 amino acids. Written as DNA, the CDR3 is TGTGCCAGCATGGGGGAAGGGAACACAGATACGCAGTATTTT. Its translation: CASMGEGNTDTQYF.

V usage is TRBV6-1 and J usage is TRBJ2-1; tentative D call: TRBD2 (7 bases). The CDR3 is made up of 15 amino acids. V gave up 2 bases and J gave up 5 bases, with 13 bases separating them. Germline CDR1 is MNHNS and CDR2 is SASEGT. The CDR3 DNA sequence: TGTGCCAGCAGTGAATGGGGGGGCCGGAACAATGAGCAGTTCTTC. Protein sequence: CASSEWGGRNNEQFF.

As for this clone: Distinct nucleotide sequences in the sample also encode this CDR3. J is TRBJ2-5 and V is TRBV30; 9 bases agree with TRBD1. The CDR3 sequence is 14 residues long. The V segment lost 2 bases and the J segment 2 bases; nucleotides outside the gene matches: 3. The germline gives CDR1 GTSNPN, CDR2 SVGIG (reference sequence). DNA of the CDR3: TGTGCCTGGAGTCGGACAGGGGTGCAAGAGACCCAGTACTTC. This gives the protein CAWSRTGVQETQYF.

This clone was seen just once. The chain combines TRBV7-2 with TRBJ1-2; 11 bases agree with TRBD1. J lost 8 bases, V lost 5 bases, and 10 bases had no gene match. This CDR3 has 15 residues. Germline-derived CDR1 and CDR2 are SGHTA and FQGNSA. In DNA, the CDR3 is TGTGCCAGCAGCCCCGGACAGGGGGCGATCTTGGGCTACACCTTC. The encoded protein is CASSPGQGAILGYTF.

The chain combines TRBV6-5 with TRBJ2-7, with no clear D. Germline loops: CDR1 MNHEY, CDR2 SVGAGI. The CDR3 runs 14 residues. V lost 5 bases, J lost 3 bases, and 14 bases lay in between. DNA of the CDR3: TGTGCCAGCAGTGATGATCTTACCAACTACGAGCAGTACTTC. Translated: CASSDDLTNYEQYF.